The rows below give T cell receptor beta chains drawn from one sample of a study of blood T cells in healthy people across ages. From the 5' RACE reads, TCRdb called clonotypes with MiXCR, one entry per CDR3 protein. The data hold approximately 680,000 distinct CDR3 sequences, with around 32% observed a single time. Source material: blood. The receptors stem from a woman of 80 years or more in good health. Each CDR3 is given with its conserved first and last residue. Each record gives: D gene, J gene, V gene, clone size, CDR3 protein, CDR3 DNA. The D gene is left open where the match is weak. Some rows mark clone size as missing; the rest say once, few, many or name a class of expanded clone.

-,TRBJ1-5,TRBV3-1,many,CASSRFRDQPQHF,TGTGCCAGCAGCCGCTTCAGGGATCAGCCCCAGCATTTT
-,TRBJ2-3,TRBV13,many,CASSRGLRTDTQYF,TGTGCCAGCAGCCGCGGACTGCGCACAGATACGCAGTATTTT
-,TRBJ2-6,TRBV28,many,CASSLRGAGANVLTF,TGTGCCAGCAGTTTAAGGGGGGCTGGGGCCAACGTCCTGACTTTC
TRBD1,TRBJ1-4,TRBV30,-,CAWSWTGANEKLFF,TGTGCCTGGAGTTGGACAGGGGCTAATGAAAAACTGTTTTTT
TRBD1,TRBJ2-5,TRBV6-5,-,CASSRGTGRETQYF,TGTGCCAGCAGTCGGGGGACAGGGCGAGAGACCCAGTACTTC
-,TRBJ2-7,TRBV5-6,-,CATTLGLIYNEQYF,TGTGCCACCACCTTGGGACTGATTTACAATGAGCAGTACTTC
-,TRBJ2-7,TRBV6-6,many,CASRSMGNSYEQYF,TGTGCCAGCAGGAGTATGGGGAATAGTTACGAGCAGTACTTC
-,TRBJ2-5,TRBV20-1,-,CSARPHVGMETQYF,TGCAGTGCTAGACCCCATGTAGGGATGGAGACCCAGTACTTC
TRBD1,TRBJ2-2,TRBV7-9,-,CASSLKFWTGNTGELFF,TGTGCCAGCAGCTTAAAGTTCTGGACAGGGAACACCGGGGAGCTGTTTTTT
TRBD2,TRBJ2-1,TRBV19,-,CASTTSGTSYNERFF,TGTGCCAGTACGACTAGCGGGACCTCCTACAATGAGCGGTTCTTC
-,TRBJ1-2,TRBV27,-,CASLGEWGGYTF,TGTGCCAGCCTTGGGGAATGGGGTGGCTACACCTTC
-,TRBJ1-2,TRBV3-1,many,CASSQARGSYGYTF,TGTGCCAGCAGCCAAGCTAGGGGAAGCTATGGCTACACCTTC
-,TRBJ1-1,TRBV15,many,CATSPRQTFTEAFF,TGTGCCACCAGCCCCCGCCAGACCTTCACTGAAGCTTTCTTT
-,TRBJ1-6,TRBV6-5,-,CASSMGGSSPLHF,TGTGCCAGCAGTATGGGGGGAAGTTCACCCCTCCACTTT